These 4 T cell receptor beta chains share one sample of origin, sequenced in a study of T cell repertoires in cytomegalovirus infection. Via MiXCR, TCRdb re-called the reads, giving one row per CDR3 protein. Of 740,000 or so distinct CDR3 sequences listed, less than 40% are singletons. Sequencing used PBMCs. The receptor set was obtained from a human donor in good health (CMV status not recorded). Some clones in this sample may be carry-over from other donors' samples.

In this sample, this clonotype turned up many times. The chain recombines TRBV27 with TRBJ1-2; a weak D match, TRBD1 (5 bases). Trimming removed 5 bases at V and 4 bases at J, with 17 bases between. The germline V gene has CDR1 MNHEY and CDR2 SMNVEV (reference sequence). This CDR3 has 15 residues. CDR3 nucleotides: TGTGCCAGCAGTCTTACAGGACCTGGGTTCTATGGCTACACCTTC. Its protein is CASSLTGPGFYGYTF.

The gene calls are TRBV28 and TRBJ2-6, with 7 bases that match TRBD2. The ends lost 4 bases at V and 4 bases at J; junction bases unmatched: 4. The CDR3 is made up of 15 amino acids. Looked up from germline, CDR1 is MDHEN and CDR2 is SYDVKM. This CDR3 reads CASSWRGSGANVLTF. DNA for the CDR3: TGTGCCAGCAGTTGGCGGGGGTCCGGGGCCAACGTCCTGACTTTC.

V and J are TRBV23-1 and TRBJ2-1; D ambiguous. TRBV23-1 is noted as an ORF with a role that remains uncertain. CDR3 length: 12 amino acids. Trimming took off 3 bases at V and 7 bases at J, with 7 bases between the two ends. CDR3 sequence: CASSQAQNEQFF. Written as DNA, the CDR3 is TGCGCCAGCAGTCAGGCCCAGAATGAGCAGTTCTTC.

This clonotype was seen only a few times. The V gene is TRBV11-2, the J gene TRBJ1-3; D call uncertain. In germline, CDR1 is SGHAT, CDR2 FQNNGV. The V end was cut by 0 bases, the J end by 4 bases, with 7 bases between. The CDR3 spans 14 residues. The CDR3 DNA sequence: TGTGCCAGCAGCTTAGATCTCGTAGGAAACACCATATATTTT. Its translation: CASSLDLVGNTIYF.